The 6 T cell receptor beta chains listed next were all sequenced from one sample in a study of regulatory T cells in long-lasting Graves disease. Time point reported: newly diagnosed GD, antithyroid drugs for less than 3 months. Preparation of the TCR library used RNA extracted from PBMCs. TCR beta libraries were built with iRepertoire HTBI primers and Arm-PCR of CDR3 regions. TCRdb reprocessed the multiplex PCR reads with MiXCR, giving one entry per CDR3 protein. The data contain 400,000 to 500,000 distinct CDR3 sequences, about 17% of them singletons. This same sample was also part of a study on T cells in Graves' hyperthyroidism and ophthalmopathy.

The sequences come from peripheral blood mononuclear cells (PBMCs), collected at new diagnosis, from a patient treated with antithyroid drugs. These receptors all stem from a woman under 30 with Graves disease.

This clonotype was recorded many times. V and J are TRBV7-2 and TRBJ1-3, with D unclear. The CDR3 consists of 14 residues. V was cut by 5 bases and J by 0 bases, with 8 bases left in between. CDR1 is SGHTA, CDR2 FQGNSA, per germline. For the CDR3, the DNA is TGTGCCAGCAGCCATTTGAGCTCTGGAAACACCATATATTTT. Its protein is CASSHLSSGNTIYF.

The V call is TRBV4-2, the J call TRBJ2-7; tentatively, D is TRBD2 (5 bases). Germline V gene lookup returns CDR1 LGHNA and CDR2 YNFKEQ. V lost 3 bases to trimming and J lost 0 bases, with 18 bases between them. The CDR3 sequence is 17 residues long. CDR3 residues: CASSHPPSGIFSYEQYF. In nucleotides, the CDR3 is TGTGCCAGCAGCCATCCTCCCTCGGGGATATTCTCCTACGAGCAGTACTTC.

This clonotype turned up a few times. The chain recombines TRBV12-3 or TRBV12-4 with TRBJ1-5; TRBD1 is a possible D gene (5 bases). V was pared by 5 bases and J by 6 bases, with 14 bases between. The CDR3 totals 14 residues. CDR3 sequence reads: CASSPTGGSQPQHF. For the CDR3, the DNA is TGTGCCAGCAGTCCTACAGGTGGGAGTCAGCCCCAGCATTTT.

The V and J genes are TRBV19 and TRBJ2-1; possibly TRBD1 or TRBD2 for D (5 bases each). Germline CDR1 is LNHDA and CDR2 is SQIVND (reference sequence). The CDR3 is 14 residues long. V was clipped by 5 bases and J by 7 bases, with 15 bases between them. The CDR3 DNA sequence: TGTGCCAGTAGTGAACGGGACGGGTTGAATGAGCAGTTCTTC. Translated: CASSERDGLNEQFF.

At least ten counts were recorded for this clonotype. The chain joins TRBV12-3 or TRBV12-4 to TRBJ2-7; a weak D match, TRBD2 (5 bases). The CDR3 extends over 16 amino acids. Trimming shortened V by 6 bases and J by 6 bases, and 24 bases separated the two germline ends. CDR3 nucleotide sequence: TGTGCCAGCAGAGCTAGCCGGGCCTATTCCTCCGGCGAGCAGTACTTC. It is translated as CASRASRAYSSGEQYF.

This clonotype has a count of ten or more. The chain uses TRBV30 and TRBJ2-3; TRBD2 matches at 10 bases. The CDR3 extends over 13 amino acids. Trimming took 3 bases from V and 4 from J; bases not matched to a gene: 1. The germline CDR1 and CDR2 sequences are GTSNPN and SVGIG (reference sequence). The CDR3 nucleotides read TGTGCCTGGAGCCTAGCGGGAGCAGATACGCAGTATTTT. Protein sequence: CAWSLAGADTQYF.